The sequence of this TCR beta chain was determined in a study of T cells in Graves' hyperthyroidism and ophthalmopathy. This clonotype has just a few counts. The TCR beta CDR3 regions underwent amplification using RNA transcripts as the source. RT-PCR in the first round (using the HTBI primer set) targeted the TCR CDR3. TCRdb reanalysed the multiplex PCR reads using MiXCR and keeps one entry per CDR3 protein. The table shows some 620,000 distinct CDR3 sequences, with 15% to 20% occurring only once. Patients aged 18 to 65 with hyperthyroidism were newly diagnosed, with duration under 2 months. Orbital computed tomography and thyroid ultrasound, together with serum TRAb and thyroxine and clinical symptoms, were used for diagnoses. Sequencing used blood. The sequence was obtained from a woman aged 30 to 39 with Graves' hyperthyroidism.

In nucleotides, the CDR3 is TGTGCCAGCAGCCTAAGCGGGATGACCTACGAGCAGTACTTC. Translated: CASSLSGMTYEQYF. This chain connects TRBV7-2 to TRBJ2-7; 7 bases agree with TRBD2. With 5 bases clipped from V and 2 bases from J, the junction kept 6 bases outside the gene matches. The CDR3 totals 14 residues. CDR1 and CDR2 from the germline V gene are SGHTA and FQGNSA.